The rows below give T cell receptor beta chains drawn from one sample of a study of identical twins. TCRdb passed the 5' RACE reads through MiXCR, listing each CDR3 protein once. The data contain roughly 690,000 distinct CDR3 sequences, 21% of them singletons. Separately, the same data were catalogued under a study of T cells expressing NK-cell markers.

Material for sequencing was PBMCs. The origin of the receptors is a woman under 30 in good health. Both conserved end residues are part of each CDR3. Fields, in order: V gene, CDR3 length, D gene, clone size, J gene, CDR3 DNA, CDR3 protein. The D gene is left open where the match is weak. Expanded clones get a size class; other rows say once, few or many, or leave the size out.

>TRBV12-3/TRBV12-4|14|TRBD1|few|TRBJ1-2
TGTGCCAGCAGTGCCCGACAGGGTAGCTATGGCTACACCTTC
CASSARQGSYGYTF
>TRBV20-1|15|NA|NA|TRBJ2-1
TGCAGTGCTGGAGACCCCTTCGGGATTTACAATGAGCAGTTCTTC
CSAGDPFGIYNEQFF
>TRBV12-3/TRBV12-4|14|TRBD2|NA|TRBJ2-1
TGTGCCAGCAGTTTAGCGCATCGCGGGGGAGAGCAGTTCTTC
CASSLAHRGGEQFF
>TRBV20-1|14|TRBD1|NA|TRBJ1-1
TGCAGTGCTAATCACCAGGGGGTTAACACTGAAGCTTTCTTT
CSANHQGVNTEAFF
>TRBV7-3|16|TRBD2|NA|TRBJ2-3
TGTGCCAGCAGCTGGGGACTAGGTTTAAGTTCCGATACGCAGTATTTT
CASSWGLGLSSDTQYF
>TRBV7-9|13|NA|NA|TRBJ2-1
TGTGCCAGCAGCTTAGGTCTTATTGGGGAGCAGTTCTTC
CASSLGLIGEQFF
>TRBV25-1|16|NA|once|TRBJ2-2
TGTGCCAGCTTACCTCTGGGGGGCAGCCACACCGGGGAGCTGTTTTTT
CASLPLGGSHTGELFF
>TRBV27|12|NA|NA|TRBJ2-7
TGTGCCAGCAGTGAAGGGGGAGGCGAGCAGTACTTC
CASSEGGGEQYF
>TRBV29-1|14|TRBD2|NA|TRBJ2-2
TGCAGCGTGAGGACTAGCGGGAGAGGCGGGGAGCTGTTTTTT
CSVRTSGRGGELFF
>TRBV20-1|16|TRBD1|few|TRBJ2-5
TGCAGTGCTAAAACCCTCAAATCGGGACAGGAAGAGACCCAGTACTTC
CSAKTLKSGQEETQYF
>TRBV19|14|TRBD2|NA|TRBJ2-2
TGTGCCAGCAATCTAGCGGGAGGAACCGGGGAGCTGTTTTTT
CASNLAGGTGELFF
>TRBV20-1|13|NA|NA|TRBJ2-4
TGCAGTGCTACCTTCCCAGGGGTCGCCATTCAGTACTTC
CSATFPGVAIQYF
>TRBV20-1|15|NA|few|TRBJ2-5
TGCAGTGCAGGGGGAACAGGGTCTCTGCGGGAGACCCAGTACTTC
CSAGGTGSLRETQYF
>TRBV12-3/TRBV12-4|12|NA|few|TRBJ2-2
TGTGCCAGCATTAGGGAGACCGGGGAGCTGTTTTTT
CASIRETGELFF
>TRBV20-1|13|TRBD2|NA|TRBJ2-3
TGCAGTGCTGAGCGGGGTTCAATCGATACGCAGTATTTT
CSAERGSIDTQYF
>TRBV29-1|11|NA|few|TRBJ1-2
TGCAGCGTTGTGGGTTGGGGTGGCTACACCTTC
CSVVGWGGYTF
>TRBV7-9|11|NA|few|TRBJ2-5
TGTGCCTCCACGGGGGACGAGACCCAGTACTTC
CASTGDETQYF
>TRBV20-1|15|NA|NA|TRBJ2-2
TGCAGTGCTTTTTTGCGGGGAGTAAACACCGGGGAGCTGTTTTTT
CSAFLRGVNTGELFF
>TRBV20-1|17|NA|few|TRBJ2-3
TGCAGTGCTCTCCCAGGTTCGGGGACTCAAGGGTGGGATACGCAGTATTTT
CSALPGSGTQGWDTQYF
>TRBV12-3/TRBV12-4|16|TRBD2|many|TRBJ2-3
TGTGCCAGCAGCCCCGGGACTAGCGGACCCACAGATACGCAGTATTTT
CASSPGTSGPTDTQYF
>TRBV10-3|14|TRBD2|NA|TRBJ2-7
TGTGCCATCAGGGATAGCGGGAGAGGGGCCGAGCAGTACTTC
CAIRDSGRGAEQYF
>TRBV12-3/TRBV12-4|15|TRBD1|NA|TRBJ2-1
TGTGCCAGCAGTTGGGGACACAGGGGTACCAATGAGCAGTTCTTC
CASSWGHRGTNEQFF
>TRBV4-3|15|TRBD1|few|TRBJ2-1
TGCGCCAGCAGCGCACGACAGGGGGCTTACAATGAGCAGTTCTTC
CASSARQGAYNEQFF
>TRBV5-5|15|TRBD1|NA|TRBJ1-2
TGTGCCAGCAGCTTCAGGACAGGGGGCATCTATGGCTACACCTTC
CASSFRTGGIYGYTF
>TRBV12-1|13|NA|NA|TRBJ2-1
TGTGCCAGCGCAGCGGGATGTTGCAATGAGCAGTTCTTC
CASAAGCCNEQFF
>TRBV5-1|15|TRBD2|few|TRBJ2-2
TGCGCCAGCAGCTTAGCGGGAGCTCACACCGGGGAGCTGTTTTTT
CASSLAGAHTGELFF
>TRBV9|15|TRBD2|NA|TRBJ2-3
TGTGCCAGCAGCGCTAGCGGGAGAGGGACAGATACGCAGTATTTT
CASSASGRGTDTQYF
>TRBV6-5|15|TRBD2|few|TRBJ2-1
TGTGCCAGCAGTTACTCCGGGACTAGCGGAGAAGAGCAGTTCTTC
CASSYSGTSGEEQFF
>TRBV11-3|14|TRBD2|NA|TRBJ2-1
TGTGCCAGTACTTCAAGCGGGGGGGTACATGAGCAGTTCTTC
CASTSSGGVHEQFF
>TRBV6-5|16|TRBD1|NA|TRBJ2-7
TGTGCCAGCAGTTACGAGTACAGGGGGCTGGTCTACGAGCAGTACTTC
CASSYEYRGLVYEQYF
>TRBV20-1|13|TRBD1|NA|TRBJ1-1
TGCAGTGCTAGGTGGGACAGGGTCACTGAAGCTTTCTTT
CSARWDRVTEAFF
>TRBV12-3/TRBV12-4|12|NA|NA|TRBJ1-2
TGTGCCAGCAGTTATCAGGGGACTGGCTACACCTTC
CASSYQGTGYTF
>TRBV27|14|NA|NA|TRBJ1-2
TGTGCCAGCAGTTTATCGATAGGGAACTATGGCTACACCTTC
CASSLSIGNYGYTF
>TRBV7-2|14|NA|NA|TRBJ1-6
TGTGCCACTCCAAAAGGAGGGATTCGTTCACCCCTCCACTTT
CATPKGGIRSPLHF
>TRBV20-1|14|TRBD1|few|TRBJ1-5
TGCAGTGCTAGTGGGGACAGGGGGGATCAGCCCCAGCATTTT
CSASGDRGDQPQHF
>TRBV12-3/TRBV12-4|12|NA|NA|TRBJ2-5
TGTGCCAGCAGCGGGGATCCGAAGACCCAGTACTTC
CASSGDPKTQYF
>TRBV29-1|13|NA|NA|TRBJ2-7
TGCAGCGTGACCGGGACATCCACCTACGAGCAGTACTTC
CSVTGTSTYEQYF
>TRBV20-1|14|TRBD1|few|TRBJ2-7
TGCAGTGCCAATTCCGGACAGGGGGACTACGAGCAGTACTTC
CSANSGQGDYEQYF
>TRBV5-1|15|TRBD1|NA|TRBJ2-5
TGCGCCAGCAGCTTAGCCGGGACAGGGAGTGAGACCCAGTACTTC
CASSLAGTGSETQYF
>TRBV20-1|14|NA|few|TRBJ2-7
TGCAGTGCTAGAGTCGAACGGGAGATACCCGAGCAGTACTTC
CSARVEREIPEQYF
>TRBV12-3/TRBV12-4|14|NA|many|TRBJ1-1
TGTGCCAGCAGTTTCACAGGGCTGGGCACTGAAGCTTTCTTT
CASSFTGLGTEAFF
>TRBV20-1|16|TRBD2|NA|TRBJ2-1
TGCAGTGCTAGAGATCGCACTAGCGGCACCTACAATGAGCAGTTCTTC
CSARDRTSGTYNEQFF
>TRBV6-5|16|TRBD1|NA|TRBJ2-5
TGTGCCAGCAGTTCCCAGTCGACAGGGGGAAGAGAGACCCAGTACTTC
CASSSQSTGGRETQYF
>TRBV10-3|12|NA|NA|TRBJ2-7
TGTGCCATCAGCACACCTACCTACGAGCAGTACTTC
CAISTPTYEQYF
>TRBV6-5|17|TRBD2|few|TRBJ2-7
TGTGCCAGCAGTTACTCGAGGGGCGGGAGTCGGACGTACGAGCAGTACTTC
CASSYSRGGSRTYEQYF
>TRBV19|15|NA|many|TRBJ2-3
TGTGCCAGTAGGGACGGACTGACTAGCACAGATACGCAGTATTTT
CASRDGLTSTDTQYF
>TRBV20-1|14|TRBD2|few|TRBJ2-3
TGCAGTGCTAGTAGCGGGAGGTGGCCAGATACGCAGTATTTT
CSASSGRWPDTQYF
>TRBV12-3/TRBV12-4|14|TRBD1|once|TRBJ1-2
TGTGCCAGCAGTTATGGCAGGGGGCGCGATGGCTACAACTTC
CASSYGRGRDGYNF
>TRBV7-9|16|NA|NA|TRBJ1-1
TGTGCCAGCAAATTTCCAGCCGGGGTCCCGATGGCCGAAGCTTTCTTT
CASKFPAGVPMAEAFF
>TRBV7-2|15|TRBD1|NA|TRBJ1-2
TGTGCCAGCAGCTTATCCCGGGACAGCAGCTATGGCTACACCTTC
CASSLSRDSSYGYTF
>TRBV29-1|14|NA|few|TRBJ2-5
TGCAGCGTTGAAGATCCGGGATTGGGGGGGACCCAGTACTTC
CSVEDPGLGGTQYF